The clone carrying this T cell receptor (beta chain) occurred once. This entry comes from a study of blood T cell repertoires in COVID-19. Study-wide background: Italy, Spain and the United States were the sources of the convalescent and acute COVID-19 samples. Sources were T cells, B-cell-depleted T cells, or PBMCs; the material itself was cDNA or gDNA.

Authors' data handling: The assay estimated nucleated cells by amplifying reference gene primers. Repertoires were generated with immunoSEQ multiplex PCR, while TCRdb's copy carries only in-frame clones and drops some. V, J and clone size reflect that table, while D and trimming were determined from the DNA. The repertoire has over 120,000 clones, around 90% of them found once; the top ten carry around 1.5%. The CDR3 sequence is 18 residues long. Germline V gives CDR1 ENHRY, CDR2 SYGVKD. Trimming pared 0 bases from V and 0 bases from J, leaving 17 bases between. Sequenced material: peripheral blood. V usage is TRBV10-3 and J usage is TRBJ1-1, with D possibly being TRBD1 (5 bases). The source is a human donor in a cohort sampled during active COVID-19. In DNA, the CDR3 is TGTGCCATCAGTGAGTCCGGCCAGGGTTATAGGATGAACACTGAAGCTTTCTTT. This codes for CAISESGQGYRMNTEAFF.